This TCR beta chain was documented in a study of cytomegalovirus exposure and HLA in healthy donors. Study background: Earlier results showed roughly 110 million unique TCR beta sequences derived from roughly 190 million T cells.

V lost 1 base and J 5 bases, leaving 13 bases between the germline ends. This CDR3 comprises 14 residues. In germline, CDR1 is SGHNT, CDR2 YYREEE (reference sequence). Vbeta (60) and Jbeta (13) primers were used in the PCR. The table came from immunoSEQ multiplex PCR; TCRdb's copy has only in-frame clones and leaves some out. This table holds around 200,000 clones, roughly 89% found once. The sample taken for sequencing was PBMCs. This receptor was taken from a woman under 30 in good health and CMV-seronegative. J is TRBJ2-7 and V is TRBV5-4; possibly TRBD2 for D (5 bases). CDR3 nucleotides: TGTGCCAGCAGCTTGCCGGGGATCGCCCACGAGCAGTACTTC. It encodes CASSLPGIAHEQYF.